The next 23 T cell receptor beta chains were all read from a single sample in a study of CD8 T cells in ankylosing spondylitis. TCRdb fed the 5' RACE reads into MiXCR, producing one record per CDR3 protein. The table records around 220,000 distinct CDR3 sequences, roughly a tenth of them present only once. Material for sequencing was blood, either unsorted or a sorted T cell fraction (not recorded which). The receptors come from a male donor with ankylosing spondylitis or in good health (not recorded which).

This chain's CDR3 is CAISTGQEYEKLFF. CDR3 in DNA: TGTGCCATCAGTACGGGACAGGAGTATGAAAAACTGTTTTTT. J is TRBJ1-4 and V is TRBV10-3, with 8 bases matching TRBD1. Germline V gives CDR1 ENHRY, CDR2 SYGVKD. The CDR3 length is 14 residues. The V segment lost 5 bases and the J segment 6 bases; nucleotides outside the gene matches: 5.

This clonotype came up many times. The chain recombines TRBV7-2 with TRBJ2-3, with D possibly being TRBD1 (6 bases). V was shortened by 5 bases and J by 4 bases, with 13 bases between the two germline ends. CDR1 and CDR2 from the germline V gene are SGHTA and FQGNSA. The CDR3 is made up of 14 amino acids. CDR3 sequence (DNA): TGTGCCAGCAGCGGAGCTGGGGGCGCAGATACGCAGTATTTT. It is translated as CASSGAGGADTQYF.

A few counts support this clonotype. This chain connects TRBV27 to TRBJ1-5; 8 bases are a match to TRBD1. The trim removed 6 bases at V and 6 bases at J, leaving 13 bases unmatched. The CDR3 length is 16 residues. Germline-derived CDR1 and CDR2 are MNHEY and SMNVEV (reference sequence). As DNA, the CDR3 is TGTGCCAGCAGCCAGGGGGCAGGTACGGTGTTTCAGCCCCAGCATTTT. Protein: CASSQGAGTVFQPQHF.

This clonotype was observed at least ten times. The chain has TRBV2 and TRBJ2-3, with a possible D match to TRBD2 (5 bases). From germline, CDR1 is SNHLY and CDR2 FYNNEI. Trimming removed 7 bases from V and 0 bases from J, with 11 bases in between. CDR3 size: 14 residues. The CDR3 loop reads CASNLWTSTDTQYF. The CDR3, as DNA: TGTGCCAGCAACCTATGGACTAGCACAGATACGCAGTATTTT.

The J gene is TRBJ1-1, the V gene TRBV6-1; 9 bases agree with TRBD1. The V gene end was trimmed by 5 bases and the J gene end by 1 base; junction bases not matched to a gene: 8. Germline CDR1 is MNHNS and CDR2 is SASEGT. The CDR3 covers 16 residues. CDR3 bases: TGTGCCAGCAGTACGTTGGACAGGGGAGGGAACACTGAAGCTTTCTTT. This sequence encodes CASSTLDRGGNTEAFF.

This clonotype has only a few counts. The J gene is TRBJ1-5, the V gene TRBV19; 7 nucleotides line up with TRBD1. V lost 6 bases, J lost 3 bases, and 5 bases stayed unmatched. The germline CDR1 and CDR2 sequences are LNHDA and SQIVND (reference sequence). This CDR3 comprises 14 residues. Here the CDR3 DNA reads TGTGCCAGTAGAATGGGACAGTTCAATCAGCCCCAGCATTTT. This codes for CASRMGQFNQPQHF.

There are many counts of this clonotype. The chain has TRBV5-6 and TRBJ2-7; no definite D call. Trimming shortened V by 0 bases and J by 2 bases, and 15 bases separated the two germline ends. This CDR3 comprises 16 residues. CDR1 is SGHDT, CDR2 YYEEEE, per germline. CDR3 coding DNA: TGTGCCAGCAGCTTGGCCGGCGCGCAGGTCACCTACGAGCAGTACTTC. Protein product: CASSLAGAQVTYEQYF.

This clonotype was found many times. The chain joins TRBV7-8 to TRBJ2-7; a weak D match, TRBD1 (5 bases). Germline CDR1 and CDR2: SGHVS and FQNEAQ. The germline V and J ends were trimmed by 5 bases and 6 bases, with 23 bases remaining between them. The CDR3 extends over 16 amino acids. CDR3 region: CASSPSVERGMFEQYF. The CDR3 region has the DNA TGTGCCAGCAGCCCCTCCGTTGAAAGGGGTATGTTCGAGCAGTACTTC.

Turning to this clonotype: A much more abundant neighbour one base away suggests this may be a read error. The chain uses TRBV12-3 or TRBV12-4 and TRBJ2-2, with D perhaps TRBD1 (6 bases). V dropped 8 bases and J dropped 6 bases, with 13 bases sitting between them. This CDR3 is built from 13 residues. DNA of the CDR3: TGTGCCAGCGAGGGGGAGAGATCCGGGGAGCTGTTTTTT. Its protein product is CASEGERSGELFF.

V usage is TRBV5-1 and J usage is TRBJ1-5, with a weak D call TRBD1 (5 bases). From germline, CDR1 is SGHRS and CDR2 YFSETQ. Trimming removed 0 bases at V and 7 bases at J, with 11 bases between. The CDR3 is 14 amino acids. CDR3 amino acids: CASSLEGVGQPQHF. The CDR3 nucleotides read TGCGCCAGCAGCTTGGAAGGGGTCGGGCAGCCCCAGCATTTT.

This clonotype was counted between two and nine times. CDR3 nucleotides: TGTGCCAGCAGCCAAGGTCCTCAGGGGAACACTGAAGCTTTCTTT. Translating it yields CASSQGPQGNTEAFF. The rearrangement links TRBV3-1 to TRBJ1-1; D is perhaps TRBD1 (5 bases). Trimming took 1 base from V and 1 from J, leaving 10 bases between them. CDR1 and CDR2 from the germline V gene are LGHDT and YNNKEL (reference sequence). The CDR3 is made up of 15 amino acids.

There are many counts of this clonotype. V and J are TRBV7-3 and TRBJ2-5, with D maybe TRBD2 (7 bases). CDR3 length: 17 amino acids. CDR1 is SGHTA and CDR2 is FQGTGA in the germline V gene. Trimming stripped 1 base from V and 4 bases from J, with 19 bases between. The CDR3 region is CASSLMGRGLNRETQYF. The CDR3, as DNA: TGTGCCAGCAGCTTAATGGGGCGGGGGCTCAATCGAGAGACCCAGTACTTC.

This clonotype was counted ten times or more. The CDR3 DNA reads TGTGCCAGCAGTTCTAGCGGGGGTAAATACGAGCAGTACTTC. It codes for CASSSSGGKYEQYF. The rearrangement joins TRBV12-3 or TRBV12-4 to TRBJ2-7, with TRBD2 matching over 10 bases. V lost 4 bases to trimming and J lost 4 bases; unmatched junction nucleotides: 4. The CDR3 is 14 amino acids.

This clonotype was picked up many times. The rearrangement uses TRBV11-1 and TRBJ2-3; 8 bases agree with TRBD2. The CDR3 spans 20 residues. V shed 5 bases and J 1 base; nucleotides not matched to a gene: 20. The germline gives CDR1 SGHAT, CDR2 FQDESV (reference sequence). CDR3 in DNA: TGTGCCAGCAGCCCTACCCCACGCGGGGGGTTCTTCGCGGGCACAGATACGCAGTATTTT. Amino acids: CASSPTPRGGFFAGTDTQYF.

This chain joins TRBV6-1 and TRBJ2-2, with 7 bases lining up with TRBD1. The length of the CDR3 is 15 residues. CDR1 is MNHNS and CDR2 is SASEGT in the germline V gene. V gave up 6 bases and J gave up 5 bases; unmatched junction bases: 9. CDR3 sequence: CASRNPGQPTGELFF. The CDR3 nucleotides are TGTGCCAGCAGAAACCCGGGACAGCCTACCGGGGAGCTGTTTTTT.

The genes are TRBV7-6 and TRBJ2-2; D not resolved. Germline V gene data show CDR1 as SGHVS and CDR2 as FNYEAQ. The CDR3 is made up of 13 amino acids. The germline V and J ends were trimmed by 5 bases and 6 bases, with 10 bases remaining between them. CDR3 nucleotide sequence: TGTGCCAGCAGCGGTCCTAAATCCGGGGAGCTGTTTTTT. Its translation is CASSGPKSGELFF.

The sample holds many counts of this clonotype. The V call is TRBV9, the J call TRBJ2-1, with TRBD1 as a possible D gene (6 bases). The germline V and J ends were trimmed by 4 bases and 0 bases, with 17 bases remaining between them. Germline-derived CDR1 and CDR2 are SGDLS and YYNGEE. The CDR3 is 17 residues long. CDR3 region: CASSPHHRASSYNEQFF. For the CDR3, the DNA is TGTGCCAGCAGCCCTCACCACAGGGCGAGCTCCTACAATGAGCAGTTCTTC.

The table lists this clonotype with many counts. This chain links TRBV6-1 with TRBJ1-1, with TRBD1 as a possible D gene (5 bases). The V gene's germline CDR1 is MNHNS and CDR2 SASEGT. Trimming shortened V by 6 bases and J by 3 bases, and 17 bases separated the two germline ends. The CDR3 length is 15 residues. The CDR3 nucleotides read TGTGCCAGCAGGCTCCCCGGGGGATCGGACACTGAAGCTTTCTTT. Its protein product is CASRLPGGSDTEAFF.

This clonotype was recorded many times. V is TRBV5-1 and J is TRBJ2-1, with 7 bases that match TRBD2. The CDR3 covers 14 residues. The ends lost 2 bases at V and 5 bases at J; junction bases unmatched: 4. Germline CDR1 SGHRS, CDR2 YFSETQ. Here the CDR3 reads CASSLAGPNNEQFF. The CDR3 nucleotides read TGCGCCAGCAGCTTAGCGGGGCCCAACAATGAGCAGTTCTTC.

The chain links TRBV12-3 or TRBV12-4 to TRBJ1-6; 8 bases are shared with TRBD1. Germline trimming cut 4 bases from V and 5 bases from J; bases unmatched to any gene: 7. The CDR3 extends over 16 amino acids. CDR3 DNA sequence: TGTGCCAGCAGTTGGACAGGGTCGAGGAATAATTCACCCCTCCACTTT. Translating it yields CASSWTGSRNNSPLHF.

The chain is built from TRBV12-3 or TRBV12-4 and TRBJ2-1; 10 nucleotides line up with TRBD1. The junction had 13 bases not matched to a gene; V was cut back by 5 bases and J by 9 bases. The CDR3 consists of 16 residues. In nucleotides, the CDR3 is TGTGCCAGCAGTACCCAACCCCCCGGGACAGGGGTTGAGCAGTTCTTC. This translates into CASSTQPPGTGVEQFF.

This clonotype appeared a few times. This rearrangement joins TRBV7-8 to TRBJ2-1; a possible D gene is TRBD1 (6 bases). The CDR3 length is 15 residues. V was trimmed by 3 bases and J by 7 bases, leaving 16 bases between them. CDR1 SGHVS and CDR2 FQNEAQ come from the germline V gene. CDR3 DNA: TGTGCCAGCAGCTTTGAGTTGTCGAGGGGGAATGAGCAGTTCTTC. It translates to CASSFELSRGNEQFF.

This clonotype was detected ten times or more. V gene TRBV20-1 combines with J gene TRBJ2-1, with D possibly called TRBD1 or TRBD2 (6 bases each). V lost 3 bases to trimming and J lost 6 bases, with 15 bases between them. Germline V gives CDR1 DFQATT, CDR2 SNEGSKA (reference sequence). The CDR3 spans 14 residues. The CDR3 loop is CSASPGARSNEQFF. CDR3 coding DNA: TGCAGTGCTAGCCCGGGGGCTAGGTCCAATGAGCAGTTCTTC.